This TCR beta chain was sequenced for a study of T cell repertoires in cytomegalovirus infection. The wider study: Recently identified HLA-C-restricted CMV epitopes were among the peptides used.

On this clonotype itself: The target antigen is unknown.

TCRdb re-called the reads through MiXCR, storing one row per CDR3 protein. The sample lists a few hundred thousand distinct CDR3 sequences, 40% to 50% occurring once. CDR1 and CDR2 (germline): SEHNR, FQNEAQ (reference sequence). V was cut by 5 bases and J by 5 bases, with 7 bases left in between. The CDR3 spans 12 residues. Sequencing was performed on cultured PBMCs, taken from culture after CMV antigen stimulation. The receptor was isolated from a human donor in good health (CMV status not recorded). Some clones in this sample may be carry-over from other donors' samples. The rearrangement joins TRBV7-9 to TRBJ2-1; D unresolved. The CDR3 reads CASSVSNNEQFF. CDR3 bases: TGTGCCAGCAGCGTGAGTAACAATGAGCAGTTCTTC.